This T cell receptor (beta chain) was retrieved from a study of blood T cell repertoires in COVID-19. Study background: Donors in the United States, Italy and Spain gave samples during acute or convalescent COVID-19. In each case, the material was cDNA or gDNA derived from T cells, B-cell-depleted T cells, or PBMCs.

CDR1 and CDR2 from the germline V gene are MNHNS and SASEGT. Trimming left V 5 bases short and J 10 bases short, with 18 bases between. The CDR3 spans 15 residues. Methods used by the authors: The authors estimated nucleated cell counts from reference gene primer amplification. TCRdb keeps only in-frame clones here, not all; method: immunoSEQ multiplex PCR. For V, J and clone size, that table is used; D and trimming come from the DNA. The repertoire consists of some 150,000 clones, with around 92% occurring once and the leading ten covering approximately 3%. The gene calls are TRBV6-1 and TRBJ1-6; D unresolved. This TCR came from a man in his sixties with acute or convalescent COVID-19. Sequencing used peripheral blood. CDR3 loop: CASSFEAGSRSPLHF. The CDR3, as DNA: TGTGCCAGCAGTTTTGAGGCGGGGAGTCGGTCACCCCTCCACTTT.